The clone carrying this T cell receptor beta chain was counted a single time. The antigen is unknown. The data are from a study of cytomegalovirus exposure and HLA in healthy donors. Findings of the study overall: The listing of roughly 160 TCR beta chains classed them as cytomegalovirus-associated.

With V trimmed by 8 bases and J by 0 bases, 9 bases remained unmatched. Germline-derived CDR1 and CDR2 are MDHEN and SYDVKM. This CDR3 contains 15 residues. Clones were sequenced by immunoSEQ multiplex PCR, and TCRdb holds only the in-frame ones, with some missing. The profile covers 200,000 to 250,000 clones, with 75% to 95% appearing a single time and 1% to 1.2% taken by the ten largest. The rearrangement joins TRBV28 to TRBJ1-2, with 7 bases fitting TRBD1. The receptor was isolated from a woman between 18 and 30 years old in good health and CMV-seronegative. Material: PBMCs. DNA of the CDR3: TGTGCCAGCGTAACAACAGGGGTACCTAACTATGGCTACACCTTC. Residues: CASVTTGVPNYGYTF.